This TCR beta chain was captured in a study of shared clonotypes between healthy human individuals. Sequencing was performed with immunoSEQ multiplex PCR; in TCRdb, only in-frame clones are kept and a portion is missing. The table includes roughly 520,000 clones, more than 95% detected once. Germline V gives CDR1 MNHEY, CDR2 SMNVEV (reference sequence). This CDR3 region has 15 residues. J lost 2 bases, V lost 6 bases, and 8 bases had no gene match. Study conclusions and caveats: The sampled material consisted only of blood, and tissue repertoires are likely to differ.

Turning to this clone: No antigen is known for it.

The material sequenced was naive CD4+ T cells sorted from blood. This sample's subset: CD45RA+ positively selected. This TCR was recovered from a woman in her 30s in good health. The chain carries TRBV27 and TRBJ2-7; 9 bases line up with TRBD1. As DNA, the CDR3 is TGTGCCAGCAGCCCCGGGGGACAGGGAACCTACGAGCAGTACTTC. Translation gives CASSPGGQGTYEQYF.